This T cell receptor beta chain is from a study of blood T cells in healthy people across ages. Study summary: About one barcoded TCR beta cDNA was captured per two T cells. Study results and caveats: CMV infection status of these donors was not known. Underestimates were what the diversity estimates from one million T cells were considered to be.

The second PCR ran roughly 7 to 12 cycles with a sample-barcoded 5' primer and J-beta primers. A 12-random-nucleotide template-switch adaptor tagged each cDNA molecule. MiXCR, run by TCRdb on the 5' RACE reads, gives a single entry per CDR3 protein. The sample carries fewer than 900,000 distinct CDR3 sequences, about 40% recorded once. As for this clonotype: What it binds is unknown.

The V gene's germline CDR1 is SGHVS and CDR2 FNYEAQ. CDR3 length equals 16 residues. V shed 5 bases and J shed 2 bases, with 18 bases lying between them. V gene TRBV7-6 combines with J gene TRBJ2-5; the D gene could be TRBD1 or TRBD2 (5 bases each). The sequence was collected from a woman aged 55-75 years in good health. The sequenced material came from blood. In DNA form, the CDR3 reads TGTGCCAGCAGCCCAGGACGGGGCGCCCTTCAAGAGACCCAGTACTTC. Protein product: CASSPGRGALQETQYF.